A selection of T cell receptor beta chains follows, all from one sample in a study of blood T cell repertoires in COVID-19. Some clones are missing from TCRdb's copy, which holds only in-frame ones; the method was immunoSEQ multiplex PCR. The repertoire holds about 110,000 clones, with approximately 84% as singletons. The sequencing input was peripheral blood. The receptor source for this set is a woman aged 60 to 75 with acute or convalescent COVID-19. CDR3s leave out the opening cysteine and the closing phenylalanine or tryptophan.

j_call,v_call,cdr3_length,cdr3_aa
TRBJ1-4,TRBV7-9,14,ASSSKTGAHNEKLF
TRBJ2-7,TRBV18,13,ASSPMGQGGSEQY
TRBJ2-3,TRBV6-2/TRBV6-3,17,ASSARPGLAGGPTDTQY
TRBJ1-5,TRBV5-1,12,ASSPLGIDQPQH
TRBJ2-1,TRBV7-3,13,ASSLNSPGLAEQF
TRBJ1-1,TRBV28,11,ASKQGKFTEAF
TRBJ2-7,TRBV28,14,ASTVFSSGRSYEQY
TRBJ2-4,TRBV7-9,13,ASSPNARAKNIQY
TRBJ1-2,TRBV7-2,12,ASSLERGSGGYT
TRBJ2-3,TRBV10-3,14,AISDPMRGSTDTQY
TRBJ2-7,TRBV9,12,ASSVDDTFYEQY
TRBJ2-5,TRBV5-1,12,ASSFLAAKETQY
TRBJ2-7,TRBV30,13,AWSLGTSGRIGQY
TRBJ2-3,TRBV29-1,12,SVLGKGGVDTQY
TRBJ2-7,TRBV5-4,15,ASSLWSGTTKAYEQY
TRBJ1-2,TRBV5-1,14,ASSLYPALDSYGYT
TRBJ2-1,TRBV7-8,15,ASSLLPTSPGGNEQF
TRBJ1-1,TRBV7-9,9,ASSRENKAF
TRBJ2-5,TRBV7-2,14,ASSLARDTNQETQY
TRBJ1-1,TRBV30,11,AFTGDVHTEAF
TRBJ1-1,TRBV5-4,13,ASSLGDRPNTEAF
TRBJ1-2,TRBV2,14,ASSEALLSEGYGYT
TRBJ1-5,TRBV2,13,ASILDRTRNQPQH
TRBJ2-7,TRBV3-1/TRBV3-2,13,ASSQGGPGGYEQY
TRBJ1-2,TRBV2,14,ASSQGAGGTIYGYT
TRBJ2-3,TRBV21-1,15,ASSNGTSGREGDTQY
TRBJ2-1,TRBV19,12,ASSGLASTREQF
TRBJ2-5,TRBV5-1,12,ASSLVAGVETQY
TRBJ2-5,TRBV28,12,ASKLTARQETQY
TRBJ2-3,TRBV29-1,13,SVSDRVHTTDTQY